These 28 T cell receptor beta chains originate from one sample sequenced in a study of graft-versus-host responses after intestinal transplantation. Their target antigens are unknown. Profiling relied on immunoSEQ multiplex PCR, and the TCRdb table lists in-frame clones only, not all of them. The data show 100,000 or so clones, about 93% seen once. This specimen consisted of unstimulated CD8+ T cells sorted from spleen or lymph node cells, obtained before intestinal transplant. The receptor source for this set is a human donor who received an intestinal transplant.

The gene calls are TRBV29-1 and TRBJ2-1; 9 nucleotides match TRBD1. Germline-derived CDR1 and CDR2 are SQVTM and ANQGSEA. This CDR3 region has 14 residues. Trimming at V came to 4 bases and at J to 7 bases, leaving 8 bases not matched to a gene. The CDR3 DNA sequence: TGCAGCGTTGGGACAGGGGAAGGGGTTAATGAGCAGTTCTTC. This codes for CSVGTGEGVNEQFF.

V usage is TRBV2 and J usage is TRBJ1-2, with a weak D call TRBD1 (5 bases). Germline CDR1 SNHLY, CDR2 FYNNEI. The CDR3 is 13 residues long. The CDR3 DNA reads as TGTGTCATAAAGGAGGGGACCAACTATGGCTACACCTTC. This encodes CVIKEGTNYGYTF.

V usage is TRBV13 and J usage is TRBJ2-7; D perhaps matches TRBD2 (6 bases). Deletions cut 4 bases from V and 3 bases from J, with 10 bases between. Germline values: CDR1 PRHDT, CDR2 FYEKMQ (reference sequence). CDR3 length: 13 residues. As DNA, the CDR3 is TGTGCCAGCAGCTACGCCGGGAGCTACGAGCAGTACTTC. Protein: CASSYAGSYEQYF. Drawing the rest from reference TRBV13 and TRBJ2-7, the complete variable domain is AAGVIQSPRHLIKEKRETATLKCYPIPRHDTVYWYQQGPGQDPQFLISFYEKMQSDKGSIPDRFSAQQFSDYHSELNMSSLELGDSALYFCASSYAGSYEQYFGPGTRLTVT.

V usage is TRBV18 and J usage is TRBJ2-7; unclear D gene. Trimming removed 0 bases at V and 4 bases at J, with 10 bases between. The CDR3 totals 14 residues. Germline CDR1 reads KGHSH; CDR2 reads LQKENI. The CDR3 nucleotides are TGTGCCAGCTCACCACCGGCCGGGTCGTACGAGCAGTACTTC. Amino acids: CASSPPAGSYEQYF.

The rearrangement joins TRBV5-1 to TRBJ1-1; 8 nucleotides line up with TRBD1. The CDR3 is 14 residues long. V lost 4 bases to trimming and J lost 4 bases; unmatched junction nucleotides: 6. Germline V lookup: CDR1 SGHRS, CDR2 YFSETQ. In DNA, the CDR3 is TGCGCCAGCAGCGCGGACAGGGTGGTCACTGAAGCTTTCTTT. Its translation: CASSADRVVTEAFF.

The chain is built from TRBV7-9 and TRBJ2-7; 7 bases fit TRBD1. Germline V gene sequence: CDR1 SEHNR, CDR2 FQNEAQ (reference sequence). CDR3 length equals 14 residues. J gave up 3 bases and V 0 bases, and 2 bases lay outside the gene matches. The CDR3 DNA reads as TGTGCCAGCAGCTTAGCAGGGGGCTACTACGAGCAGTACTTC. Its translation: CASSLAGGYYEQYF.

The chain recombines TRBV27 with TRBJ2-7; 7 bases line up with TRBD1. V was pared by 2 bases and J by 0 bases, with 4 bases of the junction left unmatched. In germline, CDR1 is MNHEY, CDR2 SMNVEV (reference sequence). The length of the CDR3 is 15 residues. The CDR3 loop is CASSLTSGGSYEQYF. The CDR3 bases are TGTGCCAGCAGTTTAACGTCAGGGGGCTCCTACGAGCAGTACTTC.

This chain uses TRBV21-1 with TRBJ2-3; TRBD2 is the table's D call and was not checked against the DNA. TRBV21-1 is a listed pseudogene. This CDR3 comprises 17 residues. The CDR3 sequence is CASSKSLRRGTGDTQYF. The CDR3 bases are TGTGCCAGCAGCAAATCCCTAAGGAGGGGAACGGGAGATACGCAGTATTTT.

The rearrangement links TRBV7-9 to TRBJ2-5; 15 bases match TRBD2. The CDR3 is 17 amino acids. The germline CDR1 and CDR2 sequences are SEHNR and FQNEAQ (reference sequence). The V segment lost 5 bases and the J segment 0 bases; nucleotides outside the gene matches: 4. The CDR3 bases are TGTGCCAGCAGCCGGACTAGCGGGGGGGCGGACCAAGAGACCCAGTACTTC. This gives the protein CASSRTSGGADQETQYF.

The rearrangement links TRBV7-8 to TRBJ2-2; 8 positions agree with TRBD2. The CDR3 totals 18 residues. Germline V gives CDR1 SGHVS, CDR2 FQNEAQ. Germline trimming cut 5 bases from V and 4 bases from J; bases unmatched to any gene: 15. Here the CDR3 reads CASSVPSPALAGTGELFF. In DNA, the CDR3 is TGTGCCAGCAGCGTACCGTCGCCGGCGCTAGCGGGCACCGGGGAGCTGTTTTTT.

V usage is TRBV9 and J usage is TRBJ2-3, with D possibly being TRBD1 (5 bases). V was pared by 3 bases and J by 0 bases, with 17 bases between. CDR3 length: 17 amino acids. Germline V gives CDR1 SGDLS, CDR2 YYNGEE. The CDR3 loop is CASSGRVGVTSTDTQYF. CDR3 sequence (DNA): TGTGCCAGCAGCGGTCGAGTAGGGGTGACTAGCACAGATACGCAGTATTTT.

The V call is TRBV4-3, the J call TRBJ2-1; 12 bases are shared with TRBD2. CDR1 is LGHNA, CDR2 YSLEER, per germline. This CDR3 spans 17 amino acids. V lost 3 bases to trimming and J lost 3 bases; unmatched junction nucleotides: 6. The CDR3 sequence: CASSQTALAGGYNEQFF. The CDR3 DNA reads TGCGCCAGCAGCCAGACGGCACTAGCGGGGGGCTACAATGAGCAGTTCTTC.

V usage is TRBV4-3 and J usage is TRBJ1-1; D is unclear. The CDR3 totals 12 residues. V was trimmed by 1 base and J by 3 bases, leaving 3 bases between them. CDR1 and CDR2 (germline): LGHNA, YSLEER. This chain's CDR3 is CASSQGHTEAFF. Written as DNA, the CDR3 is TGCGCCAGCAGCCAAGGGCACACTGAAGCTTTCTTT.

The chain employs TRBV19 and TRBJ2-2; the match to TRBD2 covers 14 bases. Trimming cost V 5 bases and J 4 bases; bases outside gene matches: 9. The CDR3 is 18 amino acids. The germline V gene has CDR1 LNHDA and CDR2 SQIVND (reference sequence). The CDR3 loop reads CASSPTSGGARVTGELFF. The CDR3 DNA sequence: TGTGCCAGTAGTCCGACTAGCGGGGGGGCCCGGGTCACCGGGGAGCTGTTTTTT.

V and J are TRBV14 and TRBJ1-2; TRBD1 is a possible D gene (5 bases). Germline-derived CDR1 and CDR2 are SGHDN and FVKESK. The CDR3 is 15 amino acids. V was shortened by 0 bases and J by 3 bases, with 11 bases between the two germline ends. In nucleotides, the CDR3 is TGTGCCAGCAGCCAAGATAGGGGTGGGGACTATGGCTACACCTTC. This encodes CASSQDRGGDYGYTF. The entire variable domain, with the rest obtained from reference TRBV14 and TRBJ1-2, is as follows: EAGVTQFPSHSVIEKGQTVTLRCDPISGHDNLYWYRRVMGKEIKFLLHFVKESKQDESGMPNNRFLAERTGGTYSTLKVQPAELEDSGVYFCASSQDRGGDYGYTFGSGTRLTVV.

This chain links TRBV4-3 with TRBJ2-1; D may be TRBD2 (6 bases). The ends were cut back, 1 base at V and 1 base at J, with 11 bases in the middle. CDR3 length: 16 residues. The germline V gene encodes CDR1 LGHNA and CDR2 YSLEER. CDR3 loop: CASSQVSGGSYNEQFF. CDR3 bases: TGCGCCAGCAGCCAAGTTTCCGGAGGGTCCTACAATGAGCAGTTCTTC.

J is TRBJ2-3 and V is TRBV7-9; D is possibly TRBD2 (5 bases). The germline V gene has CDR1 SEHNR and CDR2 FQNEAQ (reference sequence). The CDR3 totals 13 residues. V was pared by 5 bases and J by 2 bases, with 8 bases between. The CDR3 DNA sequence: TGTGCCAGCAGCGACCGGGACACAGATACGCAGTATTTT. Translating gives CASSDRDTDTQYF.

CDR3 region: CAWRPTGPEGGYTF. CDR3 nucleotides: TGTGCCTGGAGGCCAACAGGGCCCGAAGGAGGCTACACCTTC. The genes are TRBV30 and TRBJ1-2; possibly TRBD1 for D (6 bases). Germline V gene lookup returns CDR1 GTSNPN and CDR2 SVGIG (reference sequence). V was clipped by 3 bases and J by 8 bases, with 19 bases between them. CDR3 size: 14 residues.

The CDR3 spells CASSQGTWAGAYEQYF. In DNA, the CDR3 is TGTGCCAGCAGCCAAGGAACATGGGCAGGGGCCTACGAGCAGTACTTC. The chain links TRBV11-3 to TRBJ2-7; TRBD1 might be the D (6 bases). With 5 bases removed from V and 2 bases from J, the gap between germline ends came to 19 bases. Germline assignment: CDR1 SGHNT and CDR2 YENEEA. This CDR3 region has 16 residues.

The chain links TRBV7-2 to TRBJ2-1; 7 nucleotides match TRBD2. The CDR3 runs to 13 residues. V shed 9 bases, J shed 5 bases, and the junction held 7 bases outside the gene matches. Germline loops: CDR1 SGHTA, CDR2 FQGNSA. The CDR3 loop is CASGGLVNNEQFF. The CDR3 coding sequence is TGTGCCAGTGGCGGACTAGTGAACAATGAGCAGTTCTTC.

CDR3 DNA: TGTGCCAGCATCGTGAACACCGGGGAGCTGTTTTTT. Protein product: CASIVNTGELFF. The chain is built from TRBV7-2 and TRBJ2-2; D is unresolved. The V gene's germline CDR1 is SGHTA and CDR2 FQGNSA. The CDR3 is 12 residues long. V shed 7 bases and J shed 1 base, with 4 bases lying between them.

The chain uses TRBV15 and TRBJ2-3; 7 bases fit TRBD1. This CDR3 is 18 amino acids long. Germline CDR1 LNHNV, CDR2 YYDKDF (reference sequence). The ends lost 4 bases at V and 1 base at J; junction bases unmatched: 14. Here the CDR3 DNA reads TGTGCCACCAGCACCGACAGGGAAGGCATAATGGGCACAGATACGCAGTATTTT. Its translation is CATSTDREGIMGTDTQYF.

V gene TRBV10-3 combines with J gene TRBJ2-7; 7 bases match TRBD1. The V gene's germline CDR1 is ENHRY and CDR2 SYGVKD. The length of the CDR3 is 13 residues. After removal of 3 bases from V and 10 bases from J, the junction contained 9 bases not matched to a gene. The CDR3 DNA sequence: TGTGCCATCAGTGACGATGGGACAGCTGTTCAGTACTTC. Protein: CAISDDGTAVQYF.

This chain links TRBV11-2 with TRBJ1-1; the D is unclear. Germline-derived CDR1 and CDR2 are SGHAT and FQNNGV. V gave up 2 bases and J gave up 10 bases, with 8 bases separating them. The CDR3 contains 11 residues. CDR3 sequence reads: CASSLPGRAFF. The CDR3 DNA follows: TGTGCCAGCAGCTTACCAGGTAGAGCTTTCTTT.

CDR3 region: CASSLAGGQAGNEQFF. DNA of the CDR3: TGTGCCAGCAGCTTAGCAGGGGGACAGGCGGGGAATGAGCAGTTCTTC. V and J are TRBV7-2 and TRBJ2-1, with 8 bases aligning to TRBD1. Germline assignment: CDR1 SGHTA and CDR2 FQGNSA. This CDR3 is 16 amino acids long. Losses at the gene ends were 0 bases for V and 7 bases for J; bases not matched to a gene: 8. Together with reference TRBV7-2 and TRBJ2-1, the CDR3 gives the full variable domain: GAGVSQSPSNKVTEKGKDVELRCDPISGHTALYWYRQSLGQGLEFLIYFQGNSAPDKSGLPSDRFSAERTGGSVSTLTIQRTQQEDSAVYLCASSLAGGQAGNEQFFGPGTRLTVL.

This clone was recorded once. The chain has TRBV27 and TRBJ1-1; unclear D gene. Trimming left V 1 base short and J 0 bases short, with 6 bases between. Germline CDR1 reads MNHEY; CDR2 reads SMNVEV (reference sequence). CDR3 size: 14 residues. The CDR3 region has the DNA TGTGCCAGCAGTTTATTGGGAGTGAACACTGAAGCTTTCTTT. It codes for CASSLLGVNTEAFF.

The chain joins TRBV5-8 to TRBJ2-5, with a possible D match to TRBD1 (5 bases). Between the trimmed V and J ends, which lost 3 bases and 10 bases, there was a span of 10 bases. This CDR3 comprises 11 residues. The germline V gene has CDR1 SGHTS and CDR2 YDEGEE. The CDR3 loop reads CASSSGSGQYF. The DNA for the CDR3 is TGTGCCAGCAGCTCAGGGTCGGGCCAGTACTTC.

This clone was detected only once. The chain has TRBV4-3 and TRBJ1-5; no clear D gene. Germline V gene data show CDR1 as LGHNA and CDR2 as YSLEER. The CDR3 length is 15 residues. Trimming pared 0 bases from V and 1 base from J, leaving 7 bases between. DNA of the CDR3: TGCGCCAGCAGCCAAGACAGGTACAGCAATCAGCCCCAGCATTTT. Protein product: CASSQDRYSNQPQHF.